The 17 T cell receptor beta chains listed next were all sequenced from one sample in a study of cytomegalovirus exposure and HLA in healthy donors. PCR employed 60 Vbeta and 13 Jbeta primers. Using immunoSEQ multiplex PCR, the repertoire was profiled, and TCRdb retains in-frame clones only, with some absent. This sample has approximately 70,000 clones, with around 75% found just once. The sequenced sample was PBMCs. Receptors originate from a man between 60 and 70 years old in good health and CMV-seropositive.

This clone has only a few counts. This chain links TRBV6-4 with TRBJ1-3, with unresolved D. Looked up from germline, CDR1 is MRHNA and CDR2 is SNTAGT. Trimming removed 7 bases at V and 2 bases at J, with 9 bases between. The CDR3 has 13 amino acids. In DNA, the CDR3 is TGTGCCAGCATTTTTTCGGCTGGAAACACCATATATTTT. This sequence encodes CASIFSAGNTIYF.

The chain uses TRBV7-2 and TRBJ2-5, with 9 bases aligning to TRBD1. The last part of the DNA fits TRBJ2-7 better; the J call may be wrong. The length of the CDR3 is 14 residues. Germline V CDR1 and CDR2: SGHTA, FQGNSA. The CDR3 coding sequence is TGTGCCAGCAGCTTAATGGGACAGGGCTACGAGCAGTACTTC. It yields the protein CASSLMGQGYEQYF.

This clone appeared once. In nucleotides, the CDR3 is TGTGCCAGTAGAGTATTCGGGACAGGGTCCCTCCATGGCTACACCTTC. As protein: CASRVFGTGSLHGYTF. The chain recombines TRBV19 with TRBJ1-2, with 9 bases identical to TRBD1. This CDR3 spans 16 amino acids. V trimming: 6 bases; J trimming: 6 bases; junction bases outside the gene matches: 14. The germline V gene encodes CDR1 LNHDA and CDR2 SQIVND (reference sequence).

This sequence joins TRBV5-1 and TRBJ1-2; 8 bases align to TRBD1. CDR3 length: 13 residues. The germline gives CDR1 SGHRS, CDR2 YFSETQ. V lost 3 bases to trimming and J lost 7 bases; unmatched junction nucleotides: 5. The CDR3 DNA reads TGCGCCAGCAGCTCAAGACAGGGGCCTGGCTACACCTTC. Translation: CASSSRQGPGYTF.

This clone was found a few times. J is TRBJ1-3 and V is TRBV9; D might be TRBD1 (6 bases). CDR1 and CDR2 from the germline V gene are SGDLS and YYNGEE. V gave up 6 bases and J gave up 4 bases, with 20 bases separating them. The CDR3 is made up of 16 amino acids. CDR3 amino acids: CASNRAGGPGGNTIYF. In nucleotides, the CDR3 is TGTGCCAGCAACCGCGCCGGGGGGCCAGGCGGAAACACCATATATTTT.

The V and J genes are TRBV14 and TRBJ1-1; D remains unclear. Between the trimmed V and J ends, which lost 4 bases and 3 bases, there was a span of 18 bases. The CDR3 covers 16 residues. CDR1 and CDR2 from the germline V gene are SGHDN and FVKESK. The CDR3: CASSPPRRLVYTEAFF. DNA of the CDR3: TGTGCCAGCAGCCCCCCCCGCAGGCTGGTGTACACTGAAGCTTTCTTT.

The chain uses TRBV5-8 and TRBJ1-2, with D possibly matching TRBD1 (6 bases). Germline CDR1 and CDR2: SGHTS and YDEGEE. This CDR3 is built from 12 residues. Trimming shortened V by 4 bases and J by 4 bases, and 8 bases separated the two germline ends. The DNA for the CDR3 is TGTGCCAGCAGCGGACAGATCTATGGCTACACCTTC. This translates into CASSGQIYGYTF.

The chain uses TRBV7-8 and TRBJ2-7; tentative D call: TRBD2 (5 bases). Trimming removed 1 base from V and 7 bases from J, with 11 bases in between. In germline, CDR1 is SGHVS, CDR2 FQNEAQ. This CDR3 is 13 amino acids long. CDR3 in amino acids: CASSLGSGVEQYF. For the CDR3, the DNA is TGTGCCAGCAGCTTAGGCTCCGGGGTAGAGCAGTACTTC.

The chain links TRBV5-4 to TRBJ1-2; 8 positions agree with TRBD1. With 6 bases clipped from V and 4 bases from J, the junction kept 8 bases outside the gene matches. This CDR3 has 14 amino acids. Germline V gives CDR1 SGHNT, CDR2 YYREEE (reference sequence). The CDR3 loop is CASTPTGDSYGYTF. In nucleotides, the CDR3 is TGTGCCAGCACCCCGACAGGGGATAGCTATGGCTACACCTTC.

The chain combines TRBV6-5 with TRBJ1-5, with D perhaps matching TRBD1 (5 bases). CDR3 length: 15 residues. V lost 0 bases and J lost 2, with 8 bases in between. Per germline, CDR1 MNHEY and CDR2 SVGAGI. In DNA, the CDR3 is TGTGCCAGCAGTTACTCGCGGGACCGCAATCAGCCCCAGCATTTT. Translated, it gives CASSYSRDRNQPQHF.

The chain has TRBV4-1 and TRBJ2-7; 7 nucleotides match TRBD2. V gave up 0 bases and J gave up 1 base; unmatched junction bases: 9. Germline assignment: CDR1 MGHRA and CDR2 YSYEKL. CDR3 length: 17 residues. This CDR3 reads CASSQDGGSGTSYEQYF. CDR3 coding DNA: TGCGCCAGCAGCCAAGACGGGGGAAGCGGGACTTCCTACGAGCAGTACTTC.

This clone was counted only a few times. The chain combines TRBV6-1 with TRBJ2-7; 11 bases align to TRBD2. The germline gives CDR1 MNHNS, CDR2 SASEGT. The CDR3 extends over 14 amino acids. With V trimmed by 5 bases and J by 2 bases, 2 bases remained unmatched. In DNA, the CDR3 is TGTGCCAGCAGTACTAGCGGGGGTACCTACGAGCAGTACTTC. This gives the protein CASSTSGGTYEQYF.

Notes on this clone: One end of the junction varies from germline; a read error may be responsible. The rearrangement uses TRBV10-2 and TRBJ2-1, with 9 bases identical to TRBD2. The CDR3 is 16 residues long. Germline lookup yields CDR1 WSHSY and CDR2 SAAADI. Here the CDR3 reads CTSSLTSGEMRNEQFF. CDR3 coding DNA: TGCACCAGCAGTTTGACTAGCGGAGAAATGAGGAATGAGCAGTTCTTC.

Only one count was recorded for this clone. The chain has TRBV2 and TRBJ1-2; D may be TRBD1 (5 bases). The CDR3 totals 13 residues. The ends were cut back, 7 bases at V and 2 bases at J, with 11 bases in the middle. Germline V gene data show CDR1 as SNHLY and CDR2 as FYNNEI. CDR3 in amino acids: CASTLTENYGYTF. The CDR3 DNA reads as TGTGCCAGCACCCTGACAGAAAACTATGGCTACACCTTC. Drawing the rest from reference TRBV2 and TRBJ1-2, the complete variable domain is EPEVTQTPSHQVTQMGQEVILRCVPISNHLYFYWYRQILGQKVEFLVSFYNNEISEKSEIFDDQFSVERPDGSNFTLKIRSTKLEDSAMYFCASTLTENYGYTFGSGTRLTVV.

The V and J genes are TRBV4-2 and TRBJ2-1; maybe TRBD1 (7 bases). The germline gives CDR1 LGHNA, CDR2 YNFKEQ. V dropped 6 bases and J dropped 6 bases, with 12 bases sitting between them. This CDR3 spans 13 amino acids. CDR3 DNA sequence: TGTGCCAGCAGTCCCAGGGGGGCCAATGAGCAGTTCTTC. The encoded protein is CASSPRGANEQFF.

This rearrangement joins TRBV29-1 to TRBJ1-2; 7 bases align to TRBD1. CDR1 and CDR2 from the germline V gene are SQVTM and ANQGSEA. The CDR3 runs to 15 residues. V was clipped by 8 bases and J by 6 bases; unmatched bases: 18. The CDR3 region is CSTNGGTALVHGYTF. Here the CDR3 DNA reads TGCAGCACAAATGGGGGGACAGCATTAGTCCATGGCTACACCTTC.

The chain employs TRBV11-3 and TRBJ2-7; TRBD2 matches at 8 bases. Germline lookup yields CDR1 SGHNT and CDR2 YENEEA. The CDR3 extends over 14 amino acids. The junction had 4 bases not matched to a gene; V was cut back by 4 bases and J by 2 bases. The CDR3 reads CASSSPGLAYEQYF. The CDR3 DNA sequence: TGTGCCAGCAGCTCCCCGGGACTAGCCTACGAGCAGTACTTC. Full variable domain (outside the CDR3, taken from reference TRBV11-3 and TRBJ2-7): EAGVVQSPRYKIIEKKQPVAFWCNPISGHNTLYWYLQNLGQGPELLIRYENEEAVDDSQLPKDRFSAERLKGVDSTLKIQPAELGDSAVYLCASSSPGLAYEQYFGPGTRLTVT.